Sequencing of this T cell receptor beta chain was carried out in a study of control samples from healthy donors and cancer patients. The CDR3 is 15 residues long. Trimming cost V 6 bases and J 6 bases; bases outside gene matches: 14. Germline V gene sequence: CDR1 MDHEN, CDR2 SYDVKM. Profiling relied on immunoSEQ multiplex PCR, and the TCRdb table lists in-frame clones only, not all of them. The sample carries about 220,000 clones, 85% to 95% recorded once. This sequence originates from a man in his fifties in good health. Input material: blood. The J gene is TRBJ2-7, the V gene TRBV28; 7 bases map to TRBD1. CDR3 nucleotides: TGTGCCAGCAGCTCGAAGGGGGCACCCCGAGGCGAGCAGTACTTC. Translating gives CASSSKGAPRGEQYF.